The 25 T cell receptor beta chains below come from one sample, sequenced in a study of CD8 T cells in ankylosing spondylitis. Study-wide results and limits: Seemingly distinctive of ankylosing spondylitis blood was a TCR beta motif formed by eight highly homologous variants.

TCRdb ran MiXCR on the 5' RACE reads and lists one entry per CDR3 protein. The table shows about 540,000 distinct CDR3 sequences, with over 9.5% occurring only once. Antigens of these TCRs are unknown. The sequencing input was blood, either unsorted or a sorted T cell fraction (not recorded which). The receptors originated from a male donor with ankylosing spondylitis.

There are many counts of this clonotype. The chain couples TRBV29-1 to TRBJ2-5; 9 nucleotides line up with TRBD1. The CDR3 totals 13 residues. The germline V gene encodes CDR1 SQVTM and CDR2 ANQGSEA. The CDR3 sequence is CSSPGQGGETQYF. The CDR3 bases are TGCAGTAGCCCGGGACAGGGCGGCGAGACCCAGTACTTC. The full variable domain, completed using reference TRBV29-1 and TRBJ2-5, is SAVISQKPSRDICQRGTSLTIQCQVDSQVTMMFWYRQQPGQSLTLIATANQGSEATYESGFVIDKFPISRPNLTFSTLTVSNMSPEDSSIYLCSSPGQGGETQYFGPGTRLLVL.

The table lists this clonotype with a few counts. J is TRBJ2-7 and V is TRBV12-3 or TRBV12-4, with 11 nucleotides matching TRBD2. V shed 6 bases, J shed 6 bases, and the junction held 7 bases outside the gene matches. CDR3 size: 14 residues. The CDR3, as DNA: TGTGCCAGCAGCCAGACTAGCGGGAACTCCGAGCAGTACGTC. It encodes CASSQTSGNSEQYV.

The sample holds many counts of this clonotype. The CDR3 loop is CASSKGGTGELFF. As DNA, the CDR3 is TGTGCCAGCAGCAAAGGAGGAACCGGGGAGCTGTTTTTT. The chain combines TRBV12-3 or TRBV12-4 with TRBJ2-2, with D possibly TRBD2 on 5 matching bases. The ends were cut back, 6 bases at V and 5 bases at J, with 10 bases in the middle. This CDR3 has 13 residues.

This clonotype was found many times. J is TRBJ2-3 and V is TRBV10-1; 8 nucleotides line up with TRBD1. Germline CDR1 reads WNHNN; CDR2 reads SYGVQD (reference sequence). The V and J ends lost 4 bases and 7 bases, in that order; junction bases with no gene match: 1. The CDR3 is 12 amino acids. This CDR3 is CASSGQGYTQYF. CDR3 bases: TGCGCCAGCAGTGGACAGGGGTATACGCAGTATTTT.

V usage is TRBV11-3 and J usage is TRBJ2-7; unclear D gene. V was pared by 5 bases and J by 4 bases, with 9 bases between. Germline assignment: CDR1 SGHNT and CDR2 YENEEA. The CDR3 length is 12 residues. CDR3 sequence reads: CASSRRDYEQYF. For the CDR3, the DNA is TGTGCCAGCAGCCGCAGAGATTACGAGCAGTACTTC.

DNA of the CDR3: TGTGCCAGCAGCCCACATCATCAGGGGCGCAATGAGCAGTTCTTC. It yields the protein CASSPHHQGRNEQFF. The rearrangement links TRBV16 to TRBJ2-1, with D possibly matching TRBD1 (6 bases). Germline-derived CDR1 and CDR2 are KGHSY and FQNENV. The CDR3 consists of 15 residues. The germline V and J ends were trimmed by 4 bases and 6 bases, with 16 bases remaining between them.

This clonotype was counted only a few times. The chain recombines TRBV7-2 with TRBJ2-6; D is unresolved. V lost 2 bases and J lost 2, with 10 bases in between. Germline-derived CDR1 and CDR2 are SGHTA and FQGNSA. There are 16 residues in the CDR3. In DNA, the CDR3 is TGTGCCAGCAGCTTAAGTCCCGCGGCTGGGGCCAACGTCCTGACTTTC. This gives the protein CASSLSPAAGANVLTF.

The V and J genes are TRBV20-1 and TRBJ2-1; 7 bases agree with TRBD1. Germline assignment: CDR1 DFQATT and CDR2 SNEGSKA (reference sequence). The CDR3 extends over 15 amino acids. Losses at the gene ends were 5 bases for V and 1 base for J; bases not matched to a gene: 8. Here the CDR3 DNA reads TGCAGTGCTCGGGACAGCCAAGGATCCTACAATGAGCAGTTCTTC. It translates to CSARDSQGSYNEQFF.

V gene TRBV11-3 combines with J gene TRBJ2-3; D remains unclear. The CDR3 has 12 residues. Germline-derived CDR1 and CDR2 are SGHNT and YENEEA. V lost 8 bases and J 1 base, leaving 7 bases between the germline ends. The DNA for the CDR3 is TGTGCCAGCCGCATAGGCACAGATACGCAGTATTTT. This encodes CASRIGTDTQYF.

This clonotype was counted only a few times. Here the CDR3 DNA reads TGTGCCAGCAGCTCTGACTTGGTGGGCGAGCAGTACTTC. Translation gives CASSSDLVGEQYF. This sequence joins TRBV7-2 and TRBJ2-7; the D is unclear. The CDR3 extends over 13 amino acids. CDR1 SGHTA and CDR2 FQGNSA come from the germline V gene. Trimming pared 4 bases from V and 6 bases from J, leaving 13 bases between. The whole variable domain, remainder taken from reference TRBV7-2 and TRBJ2-7, is GAGVSQSPSNKVTEKGKDVELRCDPISGHTALYWYRQSLGQGLEFLIYFQGNSAPDKSGLPSDRFSAERTGGSVSTLTIQRTQQEDSAVYLCASSSDLVGEQYFGPGTRLTVT.

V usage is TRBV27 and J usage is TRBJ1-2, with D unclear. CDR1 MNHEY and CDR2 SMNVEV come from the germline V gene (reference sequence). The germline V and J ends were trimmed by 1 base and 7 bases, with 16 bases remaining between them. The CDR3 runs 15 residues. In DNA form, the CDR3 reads TGTGCCAGCAGTTTATTTGGTGGGTTTGGGCTTGGCTACACCTTC. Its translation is CASSLFGGFGLGYTF.

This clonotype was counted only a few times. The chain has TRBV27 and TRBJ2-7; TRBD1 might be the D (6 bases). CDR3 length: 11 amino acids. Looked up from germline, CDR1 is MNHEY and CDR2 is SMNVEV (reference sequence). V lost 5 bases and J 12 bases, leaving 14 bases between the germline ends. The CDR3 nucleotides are TGTGCCAGCAGTCCCAGGACAGCCGCGTACGTC. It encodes CASSPRTAAYV.

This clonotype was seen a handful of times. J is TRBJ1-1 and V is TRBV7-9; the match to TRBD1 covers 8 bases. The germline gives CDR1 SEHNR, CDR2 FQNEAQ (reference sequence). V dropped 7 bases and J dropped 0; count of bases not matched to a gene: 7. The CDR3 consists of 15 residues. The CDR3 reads CASTKDRAMNTEAFF. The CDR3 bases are TGTGCCAGCACCAAGGACAGGGCTATGAACACTGAAGCTTTCTTT. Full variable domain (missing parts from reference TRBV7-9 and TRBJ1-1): DTGVSQNPRHKITKRGQNVTFRCDPISEHNRLYWYRQTLGQGPEFLTYFQNEAQLEKSRLLSDRFSAERPKGSFSTLEIQRTEQGDSAMYLCASTKDRAMNTEAFFGQGTRLTVV.

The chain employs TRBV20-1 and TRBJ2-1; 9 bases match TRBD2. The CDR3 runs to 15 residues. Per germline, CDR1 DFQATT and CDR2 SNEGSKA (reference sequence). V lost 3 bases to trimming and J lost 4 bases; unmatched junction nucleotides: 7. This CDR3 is CSASGGGRAYNEQFF. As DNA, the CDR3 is TGCAGTGCTAGCGGCGGCGGGAGGGCATACAATGAGCAGTTCTTC.

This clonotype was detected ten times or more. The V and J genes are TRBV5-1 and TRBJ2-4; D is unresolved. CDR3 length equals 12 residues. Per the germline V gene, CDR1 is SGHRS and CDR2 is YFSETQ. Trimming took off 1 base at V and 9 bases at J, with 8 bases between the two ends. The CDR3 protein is CASSLYEGIQYF. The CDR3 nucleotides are TGCGCCAGCAGCTTGTATGAAGGCATTCAGTACTTC.

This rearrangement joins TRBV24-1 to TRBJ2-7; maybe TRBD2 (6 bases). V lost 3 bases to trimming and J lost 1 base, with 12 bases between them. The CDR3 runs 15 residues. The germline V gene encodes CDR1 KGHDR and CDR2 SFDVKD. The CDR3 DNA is TGTGCCACCAGTGATAGACGGGCGGGATCCTACGAGCAGTACTTC. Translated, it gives CATSDRRAGSYEQYF.

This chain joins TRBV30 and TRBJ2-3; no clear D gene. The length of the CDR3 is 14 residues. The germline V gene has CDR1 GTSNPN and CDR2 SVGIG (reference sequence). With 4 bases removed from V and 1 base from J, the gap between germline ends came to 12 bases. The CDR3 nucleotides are TGTGCCTGGACGCCGGAGTTAGGCACAGATACGCAGTATTTT. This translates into CAWTPELGTDTQYF.

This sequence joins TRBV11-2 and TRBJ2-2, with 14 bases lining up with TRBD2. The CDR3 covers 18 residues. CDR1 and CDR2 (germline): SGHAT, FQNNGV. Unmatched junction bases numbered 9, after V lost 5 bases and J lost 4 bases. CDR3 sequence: CASSAPGTSGSATGELFF. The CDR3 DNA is TGTGCCAGCAGCGCCCCCGGGACTAGCGGGAGCGCCACCGGGGAGCTGTTTTTT.

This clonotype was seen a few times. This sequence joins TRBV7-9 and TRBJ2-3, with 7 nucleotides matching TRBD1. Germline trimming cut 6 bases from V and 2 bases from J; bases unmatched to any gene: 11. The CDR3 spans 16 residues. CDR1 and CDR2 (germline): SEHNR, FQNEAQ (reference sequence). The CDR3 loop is CASSWGWDSSTDTQYF. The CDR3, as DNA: TGTGCCAGCAGTTGGGGATGGGACAGTTCCACAGATACGCAGTATTTT.

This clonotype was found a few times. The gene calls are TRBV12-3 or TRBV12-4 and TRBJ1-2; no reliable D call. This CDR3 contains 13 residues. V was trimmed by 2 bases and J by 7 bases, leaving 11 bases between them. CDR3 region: CASSLISRGGYTF. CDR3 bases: TGTGCCAGCAGTTTAATCTCCCGTGGTGGCTACACCTTC.

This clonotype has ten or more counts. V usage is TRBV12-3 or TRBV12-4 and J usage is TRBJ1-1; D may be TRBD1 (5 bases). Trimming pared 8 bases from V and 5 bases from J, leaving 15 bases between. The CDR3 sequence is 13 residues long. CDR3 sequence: CASSPREGTEAFF. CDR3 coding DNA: TGTGCCAGCTCACCCCGTGAGGGGACTGAAGCTTTCTTT.

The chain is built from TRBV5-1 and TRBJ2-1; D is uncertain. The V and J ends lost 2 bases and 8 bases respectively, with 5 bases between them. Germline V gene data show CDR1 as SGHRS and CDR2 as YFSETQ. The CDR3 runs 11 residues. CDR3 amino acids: CASSFGDEQFF. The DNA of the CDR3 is TGCGCCAGCAGCTTCGGCGATGAGCAGTTCTTC. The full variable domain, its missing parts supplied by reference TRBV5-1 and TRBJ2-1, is KAGVTQTPRYLIKTRGQQVTLSCSPISGHRSVSWYQQTPGQGLQFLFEYFSETQRNKGNFPGRFSGRQFSNSRSEMNVSTLELGDSALYLCASSFGDEQFFGPGTRLTVL.

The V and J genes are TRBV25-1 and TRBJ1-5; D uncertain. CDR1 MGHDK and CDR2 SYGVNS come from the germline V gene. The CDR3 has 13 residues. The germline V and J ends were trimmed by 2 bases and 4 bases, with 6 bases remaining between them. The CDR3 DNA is TGTGCCAGCAGTGAACACGTGAATCAGCCCCAGCATTTT. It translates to CASSEHVNQPQHF.

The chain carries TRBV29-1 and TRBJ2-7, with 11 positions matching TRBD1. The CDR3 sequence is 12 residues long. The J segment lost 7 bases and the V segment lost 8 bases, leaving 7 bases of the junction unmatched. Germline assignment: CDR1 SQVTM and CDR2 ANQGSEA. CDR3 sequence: CSPGQGAREQYV. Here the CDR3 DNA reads TGCAGCCCAGGACAGGGGGCTCGGGAGCAGTACGTC.

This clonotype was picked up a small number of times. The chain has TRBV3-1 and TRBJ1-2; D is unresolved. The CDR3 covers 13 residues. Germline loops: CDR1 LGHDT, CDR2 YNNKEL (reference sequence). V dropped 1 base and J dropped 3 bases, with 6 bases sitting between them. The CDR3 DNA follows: TGTGCCAGCAGCCAAGTCGCTGACTATGGCTACACCTTC. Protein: CASSQVADYGYTF.